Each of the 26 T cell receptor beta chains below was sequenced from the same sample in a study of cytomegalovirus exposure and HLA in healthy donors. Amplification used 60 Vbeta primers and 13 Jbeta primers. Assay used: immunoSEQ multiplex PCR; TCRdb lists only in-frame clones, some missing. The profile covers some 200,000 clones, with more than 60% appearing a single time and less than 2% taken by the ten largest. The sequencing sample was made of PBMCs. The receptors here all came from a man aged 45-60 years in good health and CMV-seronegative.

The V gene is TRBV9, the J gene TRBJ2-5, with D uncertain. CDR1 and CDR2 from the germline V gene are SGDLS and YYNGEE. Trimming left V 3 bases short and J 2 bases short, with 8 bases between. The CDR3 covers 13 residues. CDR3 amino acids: CASSGLAQETQYF. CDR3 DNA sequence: TGTGCCAGCAGCGGGCTGGCTCAAGAGACCCAGTACTTC.

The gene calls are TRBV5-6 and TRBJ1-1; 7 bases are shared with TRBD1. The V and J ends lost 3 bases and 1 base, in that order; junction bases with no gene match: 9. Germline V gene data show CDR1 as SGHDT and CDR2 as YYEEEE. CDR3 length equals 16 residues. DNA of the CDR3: TGTGCCAGCAGCTGGTTCAGACAGGGCGGGAACACTGAAGCTTTCTTT. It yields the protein CASSWFRQGGNTEAFF. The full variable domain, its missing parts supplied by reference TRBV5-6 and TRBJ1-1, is DAGVTQSPTHLIKTRGQQVTLRCSPKSGHDTVSWYQQALGQGPQFIFQYYEEEERQRGNFPDRFSGHQFPNYSSELNVNALLLGDSALYLCASSWFRQGGNTEAFFGQGTRLTVV.

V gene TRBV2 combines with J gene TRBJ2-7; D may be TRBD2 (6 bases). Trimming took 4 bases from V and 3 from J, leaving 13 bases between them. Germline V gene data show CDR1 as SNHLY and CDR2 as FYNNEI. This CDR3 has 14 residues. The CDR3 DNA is TGTGCCAGCAGTGGGGGACTCAATGTCTACGAGCAGTACTTC. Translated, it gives CASSGGLNVYEQYF.

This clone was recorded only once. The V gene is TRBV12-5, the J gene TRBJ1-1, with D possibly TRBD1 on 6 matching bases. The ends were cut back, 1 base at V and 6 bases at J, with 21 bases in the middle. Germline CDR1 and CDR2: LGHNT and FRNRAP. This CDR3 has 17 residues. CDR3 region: CASGLARPLRDIAEAFF. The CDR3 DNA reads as TGTGCTAGTGGTTTGGCACGCCCCCTACGGGACATCGCTGAAGCTTTCTTT.

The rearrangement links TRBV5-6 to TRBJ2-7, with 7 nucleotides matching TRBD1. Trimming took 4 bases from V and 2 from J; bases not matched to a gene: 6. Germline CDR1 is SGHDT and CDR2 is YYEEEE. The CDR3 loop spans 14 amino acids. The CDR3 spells CASSRPGTAYEQYF. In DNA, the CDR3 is TGTGCCAGCAGCCGGCCTGGGACAGCCTACGAGCAGTACTTC.

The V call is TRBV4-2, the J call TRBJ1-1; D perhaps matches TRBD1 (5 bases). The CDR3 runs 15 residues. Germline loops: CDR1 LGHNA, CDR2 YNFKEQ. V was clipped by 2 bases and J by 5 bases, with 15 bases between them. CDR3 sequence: CASSQLGPRRTEAFF. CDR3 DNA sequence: TGTGCCAGCAGCCAACTGGGGCCCCGGAGAACTGAAGCTTTCTTT.

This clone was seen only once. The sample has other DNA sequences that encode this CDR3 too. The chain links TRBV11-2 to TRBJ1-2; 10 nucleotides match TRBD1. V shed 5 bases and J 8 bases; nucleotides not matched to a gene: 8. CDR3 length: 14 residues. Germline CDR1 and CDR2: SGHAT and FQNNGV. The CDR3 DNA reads TGTGCCAGCAGCCGGGACAGGGGTCTCGAGGGCTACACCTTC. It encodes CASSRDRGLEGYTF.

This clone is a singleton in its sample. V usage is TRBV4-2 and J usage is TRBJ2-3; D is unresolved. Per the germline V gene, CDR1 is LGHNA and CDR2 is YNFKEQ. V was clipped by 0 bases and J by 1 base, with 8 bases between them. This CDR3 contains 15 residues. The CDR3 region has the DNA TGTGCCAGCAGCCAAGATCTAGGAGGCACAGATACGCAGTATTTT. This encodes CASSQDLGGTDTQYF.

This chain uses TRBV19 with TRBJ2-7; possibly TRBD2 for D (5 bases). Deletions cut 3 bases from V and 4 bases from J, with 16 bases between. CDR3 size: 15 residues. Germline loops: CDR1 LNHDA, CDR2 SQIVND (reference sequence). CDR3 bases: TGTGCCAGTAGTATTTTTGCGGGTCCAACATACGAGCAGTACTTC. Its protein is CASSIFAGPTYEQYF. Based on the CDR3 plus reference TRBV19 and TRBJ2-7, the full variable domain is DGGITQSPKYLFRKEGQNVTLSCEQNLNHDAMYWYRQDPGQGLRLIYYSQIVNDFQKGDIAEGYSVSREKKESFPLTVTSAQKNPTAFYLCASSIFAGPTYEQYFGPGTRLTVT.

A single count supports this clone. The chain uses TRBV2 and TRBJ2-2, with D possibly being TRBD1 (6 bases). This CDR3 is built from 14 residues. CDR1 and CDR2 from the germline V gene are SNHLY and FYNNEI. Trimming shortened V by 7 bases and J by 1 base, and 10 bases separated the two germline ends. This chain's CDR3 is CASIQDRNTGELFF. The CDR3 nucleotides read TGTGCCAGCATCCAGGACAGGAACACCGGGGAGCTGTTTTTT.

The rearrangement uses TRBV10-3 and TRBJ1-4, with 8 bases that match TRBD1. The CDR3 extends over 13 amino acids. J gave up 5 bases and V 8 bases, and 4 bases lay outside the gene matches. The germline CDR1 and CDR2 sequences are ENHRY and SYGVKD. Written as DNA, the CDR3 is TGTGCCATCGGCCGACAGGGGAATGAAAAACTGTTTTTT. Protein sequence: CAIGRQGNEKLFF.

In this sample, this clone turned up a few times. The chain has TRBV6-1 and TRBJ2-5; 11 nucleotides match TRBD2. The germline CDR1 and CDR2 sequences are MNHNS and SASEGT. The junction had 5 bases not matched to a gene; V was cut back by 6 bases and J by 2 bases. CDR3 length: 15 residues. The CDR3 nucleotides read TGTGCCAGCAGCGACTTAGCGGGAGGGCAAGAGACCCAGTACTTC. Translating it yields CASSDLAGGQETQYF.

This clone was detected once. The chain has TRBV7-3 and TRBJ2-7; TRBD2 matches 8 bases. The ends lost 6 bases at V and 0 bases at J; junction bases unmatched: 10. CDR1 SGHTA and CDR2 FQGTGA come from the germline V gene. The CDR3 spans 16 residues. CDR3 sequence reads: CASSTRGSGNSYEQYF. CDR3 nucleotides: TGTGCCAGCAGTACCCGTGGTAGCGGGAACTCCTACGAGCAGTACTTC.

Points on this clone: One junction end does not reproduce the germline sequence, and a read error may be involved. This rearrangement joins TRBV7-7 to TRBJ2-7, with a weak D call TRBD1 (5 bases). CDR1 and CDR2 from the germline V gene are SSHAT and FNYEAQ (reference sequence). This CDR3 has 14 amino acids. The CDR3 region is CASSPAQGAYEQYF. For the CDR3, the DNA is TGTGCTAGCAGCCCAGCTCAGGGCGCCTACGAGCAGTACTTC.

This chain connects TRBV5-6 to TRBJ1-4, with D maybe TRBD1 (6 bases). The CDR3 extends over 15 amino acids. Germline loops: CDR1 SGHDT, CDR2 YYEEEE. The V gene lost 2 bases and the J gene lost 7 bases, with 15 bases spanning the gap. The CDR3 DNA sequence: TGTGCCAGCAGCTTCAGGGACATTAAGGGTGAAAAACTGTTTTTT. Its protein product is CASSFRDIKGEKLFF.

Written as DNA, the CDR3 is TGTGCCAGCAGACCCGGGGACAGAAATCAGCCCCAGCATTTT. Amino acid sequence: CASRPGDRNQPQHF. This chain links TRBV28 with TRBJ1-5, with 7 bases fitting TRBD1. CDR3 length: 14 amino acids. Per the germline V gene, CDR1 is MDHEN and CDR2 is SYDVKM. V was pared by 6 bases and J by 4 bases, with 6 bases of the junction left unmatched.

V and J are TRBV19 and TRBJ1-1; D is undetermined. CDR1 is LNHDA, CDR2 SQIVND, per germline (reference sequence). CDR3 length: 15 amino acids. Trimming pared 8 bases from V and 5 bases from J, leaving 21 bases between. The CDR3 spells CASLPYTSLRTEAFF. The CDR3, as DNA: TGTGCCAGTCTCCCTTACACCTCACTGCGGACTGAAGCTTTCTTT. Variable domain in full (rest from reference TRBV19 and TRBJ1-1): DGGITQSPKYLFRKEGQNVTLSCEQNLNHDAMYWYRQDPGQGLRLIYYSQIVNDFQKGDIAEGYSVSREKKESFPLTVTSAQKNPTAFYLCASLPYTSLRTEAFFGQGTRLTVV.

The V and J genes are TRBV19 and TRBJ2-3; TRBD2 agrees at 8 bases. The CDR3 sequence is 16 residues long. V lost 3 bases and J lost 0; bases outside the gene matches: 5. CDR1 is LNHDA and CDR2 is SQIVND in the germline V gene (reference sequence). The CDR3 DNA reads TGTGCCAGTAGTATCGGCCTAGCGGGTAGCACAGATACGCAGTATTTT. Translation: CASSIGLAGSTDTQYF.

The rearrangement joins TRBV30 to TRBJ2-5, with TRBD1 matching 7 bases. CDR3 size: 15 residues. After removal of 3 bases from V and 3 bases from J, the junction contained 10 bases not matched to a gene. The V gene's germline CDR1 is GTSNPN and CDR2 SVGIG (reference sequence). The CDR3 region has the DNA TGTGCCTGGAGCGGACAGCACAGGGGAAAAGAGACCCAGTACTTC. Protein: CAWSGQHRGKETQYF.

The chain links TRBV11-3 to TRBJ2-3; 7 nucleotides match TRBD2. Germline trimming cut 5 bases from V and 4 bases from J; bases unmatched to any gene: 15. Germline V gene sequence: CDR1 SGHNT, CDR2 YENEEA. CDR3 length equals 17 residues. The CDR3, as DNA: TGTGCCAGCAGCCCCGGGGGGAGCGGGAAGAAGGCAGATACGCAGTATTTT. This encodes CASSPGGSGKKADTQYF.

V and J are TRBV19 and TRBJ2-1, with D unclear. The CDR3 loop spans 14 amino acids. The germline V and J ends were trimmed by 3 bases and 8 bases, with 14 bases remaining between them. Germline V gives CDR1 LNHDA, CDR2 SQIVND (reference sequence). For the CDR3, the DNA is TGTGCCAGTAGTATCGGTTCTAGTAAATATGAGCAGTTCTTC. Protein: CASSIGSSKYEQFF.

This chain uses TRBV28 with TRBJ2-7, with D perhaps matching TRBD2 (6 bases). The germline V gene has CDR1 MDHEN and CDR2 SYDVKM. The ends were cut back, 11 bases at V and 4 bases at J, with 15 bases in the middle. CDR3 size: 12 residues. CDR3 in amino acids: CAATGRSYEQYF. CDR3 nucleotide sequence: TGTGCCGCGACTGGGAGGAGTTACGAGCAGTACTTC. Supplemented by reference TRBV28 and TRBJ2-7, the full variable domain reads DVKVTQSSRYLVKRTGEKVFLECVQDMDHENMFWYRQDPGLGLRLIYFSYDVKMKEKGDIPEGYSVSREKKERFSLILESASTNQTSMYLCAATGRSYEQYFGPGTRLTVT.

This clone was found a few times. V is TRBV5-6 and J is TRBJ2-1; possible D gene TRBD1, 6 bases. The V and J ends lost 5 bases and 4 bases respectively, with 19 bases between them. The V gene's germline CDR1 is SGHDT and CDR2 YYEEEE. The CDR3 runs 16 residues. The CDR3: CASSSSPGTNYNEQFF. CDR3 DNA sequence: TGTGCCAGCAGTTCATCCCCCGGGACAAATTACAATGAGCAGTTCTTC.

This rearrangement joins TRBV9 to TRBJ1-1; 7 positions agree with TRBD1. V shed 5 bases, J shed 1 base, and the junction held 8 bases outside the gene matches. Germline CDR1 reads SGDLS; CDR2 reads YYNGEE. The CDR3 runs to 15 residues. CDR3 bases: TGTGCCAGCAGTCGCATCCGGGACAGGAACACTGAAGCTTTCTTT. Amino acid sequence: CASSRIRDRNTEAFF. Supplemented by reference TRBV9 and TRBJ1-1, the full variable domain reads DSGVTQTPKHLITATGQRVTLRCSPRSGDLSVYWYQQSLDQGLQFLIQYYNGEERAKGNILERFSAQQFPDLHSELNLSSLELGDSALYFCASSRIRDRNTEAFFGQGTRLTVV.

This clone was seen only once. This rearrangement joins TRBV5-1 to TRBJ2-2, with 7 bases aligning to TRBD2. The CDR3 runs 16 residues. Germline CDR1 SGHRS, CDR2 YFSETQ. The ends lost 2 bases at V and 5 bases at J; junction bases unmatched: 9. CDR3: CASSLSGRAGTGELFF. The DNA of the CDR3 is TGCGCCAGCAGCTTAAGTGGGAGGGCCGGGACCGGGGAGCTGTTTTTT.

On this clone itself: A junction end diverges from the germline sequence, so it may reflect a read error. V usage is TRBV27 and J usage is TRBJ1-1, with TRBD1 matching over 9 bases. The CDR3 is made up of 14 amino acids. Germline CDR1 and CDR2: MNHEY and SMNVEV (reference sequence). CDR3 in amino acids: CASSLRDRVTGAFF. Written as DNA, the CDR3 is TGTGCCAGCAGTTTACGGGACAGGGTTACTGGAGCTTTCTTT.